This entry is about one TCR beta chain. The data were obtained in a study of blood T cell repertoires in COVID-19. J lost 3 bases, V lost 5 bases, and 8 bases had no gene match. The CDR3 length is 17 residues. CDR1 is SGHAT, CDR2 FQNNGV, per germline. Here immunoSEQ multiplex PCR was the method, and the copy in TCRdb shows in-frame clones only, minus some. The table lists about 81,000 clones, about nine tenths of them singletons, with 1.5% to 2% in the top ten. The chain employs TRBV11-2 and TRBJ2-5; the match to TRBD2 covers 14 bases. The sequencing sample was made of peripheral blood. This TCR came from a woman between 50 and 59 years old in a cohort sampled during active COVID-19. DNA of the CDR3: TGTGCCAGCAGCATAGGACTAGCGGGGGGTCGGAAAGAGACCCAGTACTTC. Its protein product is CASSIGLAGGRKETQYF. The entire variable domain, with the rest obtained from reference TRBV11-2 and TRBJ2-5, is as follows: EAGVAQSPRYKIIEKRQSVAFWCNPISGHATLYWYQQILGQGPKLLIQFQNNGVVDDSQLPKDRFSAERLKGVDSTLKIQPAKLEDSAVYLCASSIGLAGGRKETQYFGPGTRLLVL.